This T cell receptor (beta chain) was sequenced for a study of identical twins. Study-wide findings and caveats: The study based its conclusions on cross-sectional statistical analysis and did not follow the same donors. Twin pairs' shared out-of-frame alpha sequences were enriched in low generation probability.

Via MiXCR, TCRdb re-called the 5' RACE reads, giving one row per CDR3 protein. The table shows hundreds of thousands of distinct CDR3 sequences, with around 12% occurring only once. Germline CDR1 MNHNS, CDR2 SASEGT. The CDR3 length is 15 residues. The V gene end was trimmed by 6 bases and the J gene end by 5 bases; junction bases not matched to a gene: 6. Concerning this clonotype itself: Its target is unknown.

This sample was shared with a second study, whose subject was yellow fever vaccine responses in identical twins.

The chain couples TRBV6-1 to TRBJ2-3, with 12 bases fitting TRBD2. The clonotype was recovered from a woman between 18 and 29 years old in good health. The sequenced sample consisted of PBMCs. The chain's CDR3 is CASRPLAGGEDTQYF. The CDR3 DNA is TGTGCCAGCAGACCACTAGCGGGGGGTGAAGATACGCAGTATTTT.